These T cell receptor beta chains were read from a single sample in a study of graft-versus-host responses after intestinal transplantation. Profiled with immunoSEQ multiplex PCR; TCRdb holds only in-frame clones, not every one. Altogether 90,000 to 120,000 clones are present, about nine tenths being singletons, with the ten largest covering over 0.6%. Their cognate antigens are unknown. The sample was unstimulated CD4+ T cells sorted from spleen or lymph node cells, taken before transplant. The receptors derive from a human donor who was the organ donor for an intestinal transplant. The CDR3 runs from the conserved cysteine through the conserved F or W. D genes are given only for firm matches. Size tells how often a clone was seen (once, few, many) or the class of an expanded clone, and some rows leave it out.

>.|TRBV6-5|TRBJ2-5|TRBD2
CASSPSGSGETQYF
TGTGCCAGCAGTCCCAGCGGGAGTGGGGAGACCCAGTACTTC
>.|TRBV18|TRBJ1-1|.
CASSPQYMNTEAFF
TGTGCCAGCTCACCCCAGTACATGAACACTGAAGCTTTCTTT
>once|TRBV18|TRBJ1-4|TRBD1
CASSPIGQGEKLFF
TGTGCCAGCTCACCCATTGGACAGGGGGAAAAACTGTTTTTT
>.|TRBV6-5|TRBJ1-2|TRBD1
CATMDRGLSYGYTF
TGTGCCACGATGGACAGGGGGCTAAGTTATGGCTACACCTTC
>.|TRBV7-3|TRBJ2-1|.
CASSLSINSEQFF
TGTGCCAGCAGCTTATCCATCAACAGTGAGCAGTTCTTC
>.|TRBV5-1|TRBJ2-2|.
CASSLVVGELFF
TGCGCCAGCAGCTTGGTAGTGGGGGAGCTGTTTTTT
>.|TRBV5-1|TRBJ1-2|.
CASSFGDLPGNGYTF
TGCGCCAGCAGCTTTGGAGACCTCCCTGGGAATGGCTACACCTTC
>.|TRBV6-1|TRBJ2-7|.
CASSPRAGTYEQYF
TGTGCCAGCAGCCCCCGTGCGGGGACCTACGAGCAGTACTTC
>.|TRBV9|TRBJ2-5|TRBD2
CASSVGLAGEETQYF
TGTGCCAGCAGCGTAGGCCTAGCGGGAGAAGAGACCCAGTACTTC
>few|TRBV19|TRBJ1-4|.
CASSIGRGTNEKLFF
TGTGCCAGTAGTATTGGCCGGGGTACTAATGAAAAACTGTTTTTT
>.|TRBV9|TRBJ2-1|TRBD1
CASSLEGQGLYNEQFF
TGTGCCAGCAGCTTAGAAGGACAGGGGCTCTACAATGAGCAGTTCTTC
>.|TRBV10-1|TRBJ2-5|TRBD2
CASWAGRGGGTVGETQYF
TGCGCCAGCTGGGCCGGGAGGGGCGGGGGGACGGTAGGCGAGACCCAGTACTTC
>once|TRBV6-6|TRBJ2-2|.
CASSYSNTGELFF
TGTGCCAGCAGTTACTCAAACACCGGGGAGCTGTTTTTT
>.|TRBV6-1|TRBJ1-2|.
CASSEGWGYGYTF
TGTGCCAGCAGTGAGGGTTGGGGCTATGGCTACACCTTC
>.|TRBV6-1|TRBJ2-3|.
CASTEVRQSISSTDTQYF
TGTGCCAGCACTGAGGTCCGGCAGTCTATTTCTAGCACAGATACGCAGTATTTT
>.|TRBV6-4|TRBJ1-1|.
CASSDERNTEAFF
TGTGCCAGCAGTGATGAGAGGAACACTGAAGCTTTCTTT